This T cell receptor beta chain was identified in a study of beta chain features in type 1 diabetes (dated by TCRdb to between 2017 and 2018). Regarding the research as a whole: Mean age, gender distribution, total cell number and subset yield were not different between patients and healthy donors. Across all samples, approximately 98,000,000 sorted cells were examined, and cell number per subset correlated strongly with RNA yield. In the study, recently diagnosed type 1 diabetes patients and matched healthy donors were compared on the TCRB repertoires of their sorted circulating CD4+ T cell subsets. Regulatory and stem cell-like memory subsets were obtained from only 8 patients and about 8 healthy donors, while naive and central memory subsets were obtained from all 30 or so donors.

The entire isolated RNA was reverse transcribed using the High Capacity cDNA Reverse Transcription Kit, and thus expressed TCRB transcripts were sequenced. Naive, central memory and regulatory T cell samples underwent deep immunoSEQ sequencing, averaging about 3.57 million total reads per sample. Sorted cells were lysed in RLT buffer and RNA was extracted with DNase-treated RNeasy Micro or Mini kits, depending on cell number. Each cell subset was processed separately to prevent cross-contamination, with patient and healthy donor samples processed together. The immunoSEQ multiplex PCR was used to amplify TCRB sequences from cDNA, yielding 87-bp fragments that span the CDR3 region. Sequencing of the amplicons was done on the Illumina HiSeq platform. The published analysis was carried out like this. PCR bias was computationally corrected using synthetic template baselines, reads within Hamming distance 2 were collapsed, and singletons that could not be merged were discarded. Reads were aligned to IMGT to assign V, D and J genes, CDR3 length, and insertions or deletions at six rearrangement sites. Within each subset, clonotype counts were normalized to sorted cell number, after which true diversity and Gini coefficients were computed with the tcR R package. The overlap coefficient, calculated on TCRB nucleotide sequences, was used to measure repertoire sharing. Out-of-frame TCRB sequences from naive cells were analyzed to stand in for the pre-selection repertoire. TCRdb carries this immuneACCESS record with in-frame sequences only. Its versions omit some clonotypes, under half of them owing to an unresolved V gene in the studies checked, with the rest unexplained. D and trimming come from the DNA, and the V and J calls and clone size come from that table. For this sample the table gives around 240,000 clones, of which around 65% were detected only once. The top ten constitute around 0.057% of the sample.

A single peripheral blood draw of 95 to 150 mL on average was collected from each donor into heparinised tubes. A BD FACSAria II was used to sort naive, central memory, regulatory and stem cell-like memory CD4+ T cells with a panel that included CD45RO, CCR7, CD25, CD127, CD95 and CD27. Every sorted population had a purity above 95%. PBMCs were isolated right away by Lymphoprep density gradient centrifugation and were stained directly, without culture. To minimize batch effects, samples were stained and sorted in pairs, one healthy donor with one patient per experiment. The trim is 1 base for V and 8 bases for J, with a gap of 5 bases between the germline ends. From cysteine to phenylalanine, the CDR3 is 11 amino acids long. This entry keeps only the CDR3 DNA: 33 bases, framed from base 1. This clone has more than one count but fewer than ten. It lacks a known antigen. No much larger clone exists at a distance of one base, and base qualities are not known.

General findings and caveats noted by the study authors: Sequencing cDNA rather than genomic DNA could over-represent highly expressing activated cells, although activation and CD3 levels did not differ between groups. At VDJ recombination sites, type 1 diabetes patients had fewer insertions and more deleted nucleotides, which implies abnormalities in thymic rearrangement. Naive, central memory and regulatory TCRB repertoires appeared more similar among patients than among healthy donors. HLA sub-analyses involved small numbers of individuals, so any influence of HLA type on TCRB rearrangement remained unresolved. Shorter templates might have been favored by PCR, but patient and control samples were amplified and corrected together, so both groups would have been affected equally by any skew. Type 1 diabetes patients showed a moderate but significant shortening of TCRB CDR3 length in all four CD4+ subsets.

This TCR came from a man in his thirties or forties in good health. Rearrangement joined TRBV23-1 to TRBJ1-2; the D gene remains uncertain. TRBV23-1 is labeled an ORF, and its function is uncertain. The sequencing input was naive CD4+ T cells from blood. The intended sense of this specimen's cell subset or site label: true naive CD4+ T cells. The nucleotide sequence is TGCGCCAGCAGTCAATTAGAAGGCTACACCTTC. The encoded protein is CASSQLEGYTF.